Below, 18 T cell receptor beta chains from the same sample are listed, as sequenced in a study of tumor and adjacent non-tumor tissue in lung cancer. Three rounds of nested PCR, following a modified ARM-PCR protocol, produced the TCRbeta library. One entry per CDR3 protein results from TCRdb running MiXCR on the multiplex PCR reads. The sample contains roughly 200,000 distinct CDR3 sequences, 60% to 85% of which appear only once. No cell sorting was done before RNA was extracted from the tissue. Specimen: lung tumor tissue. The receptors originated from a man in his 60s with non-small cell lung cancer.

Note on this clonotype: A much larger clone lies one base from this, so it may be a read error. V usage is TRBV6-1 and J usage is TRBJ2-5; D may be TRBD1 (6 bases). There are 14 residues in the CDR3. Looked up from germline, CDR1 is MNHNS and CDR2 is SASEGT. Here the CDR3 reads CANSEHQGQETQYF. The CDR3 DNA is TGTGCCAACAGTGAGCACCAGGGGCAAGAGACCCAGTACTTC.

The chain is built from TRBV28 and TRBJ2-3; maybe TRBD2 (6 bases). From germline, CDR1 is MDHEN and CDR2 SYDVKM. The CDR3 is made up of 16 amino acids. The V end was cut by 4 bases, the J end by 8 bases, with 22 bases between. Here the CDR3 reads CASSSPKEGRVGTQYF. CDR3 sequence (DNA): TGTGCCAGCAGTTCCCCTAAGGAGGGACGAGTGGGTACGCAGTATTTT.

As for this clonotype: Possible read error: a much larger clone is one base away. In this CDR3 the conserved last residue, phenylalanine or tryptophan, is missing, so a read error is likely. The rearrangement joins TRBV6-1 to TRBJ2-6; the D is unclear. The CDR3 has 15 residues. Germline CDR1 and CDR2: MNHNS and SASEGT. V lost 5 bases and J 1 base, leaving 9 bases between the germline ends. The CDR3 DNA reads TGTGCCAGCAGTCTGCTCGGATCTGGGGCCAACGTCCTGACTTTA. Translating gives CASSLLGSGANVLTL.

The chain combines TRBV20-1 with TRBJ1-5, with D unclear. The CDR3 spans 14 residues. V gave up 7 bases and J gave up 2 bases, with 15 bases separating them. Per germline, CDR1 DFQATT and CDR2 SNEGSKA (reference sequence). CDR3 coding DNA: TGCAGTGTCGAGGATGGCCGGGGCAATCAGCCCCAGCATTTT. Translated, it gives CSVEDGRGNQPQHF.

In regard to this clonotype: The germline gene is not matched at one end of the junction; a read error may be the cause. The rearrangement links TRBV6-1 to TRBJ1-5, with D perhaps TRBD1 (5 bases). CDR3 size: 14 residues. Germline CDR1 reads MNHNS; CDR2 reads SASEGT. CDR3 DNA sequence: TGTGTCAGCAGTGATAGGGGAGCGGGCCTGCCCCAGCAATTT. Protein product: CVSSDRGAGLPQQF.

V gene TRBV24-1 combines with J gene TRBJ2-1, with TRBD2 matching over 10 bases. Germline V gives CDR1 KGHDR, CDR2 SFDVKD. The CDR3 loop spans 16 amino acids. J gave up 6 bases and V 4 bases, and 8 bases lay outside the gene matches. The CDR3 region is CATSDPGTSAFNEQFF. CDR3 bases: TGTGCCACCAGTGACCCCGGGACTAGCGCTTTCAATGAGCAGTTCTTC.

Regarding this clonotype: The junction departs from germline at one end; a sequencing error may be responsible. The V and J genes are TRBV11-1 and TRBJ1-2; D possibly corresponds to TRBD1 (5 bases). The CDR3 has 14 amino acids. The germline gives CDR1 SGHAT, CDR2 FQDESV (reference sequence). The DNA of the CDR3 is TGTGCCAGCAGCCATAGGGGCAGTGGCCATGGCTACATCTTC. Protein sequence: CASSHRGSGHGYIF.

As DNA, the CDR3 is TGTGCCAGCAGTGACTCGGTGGGGGGCACAGATACGCAGTATTTT. Protein sequence: CASSDSVGGTDTQYF. V usage is TRBV6-4 and J usage is TRBJ2-3, with D tentatively TRBD1 or TRBD2 (5 bases each). V lost 0 bases, J lost 1 base, and 8 bases lay in between. Germline lookup yields CDR1 MRHNA and CDR2 SNTAGT. The CDR3 consists of 15 residues.

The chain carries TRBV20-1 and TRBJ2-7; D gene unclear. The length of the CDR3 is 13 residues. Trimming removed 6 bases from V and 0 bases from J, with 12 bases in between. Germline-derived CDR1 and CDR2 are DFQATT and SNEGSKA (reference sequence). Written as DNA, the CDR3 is TGCAGTGCGTACGCTGTTAGCTCCTACGAGCAGTACTTC. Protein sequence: CSAYAVSSYEQYF.

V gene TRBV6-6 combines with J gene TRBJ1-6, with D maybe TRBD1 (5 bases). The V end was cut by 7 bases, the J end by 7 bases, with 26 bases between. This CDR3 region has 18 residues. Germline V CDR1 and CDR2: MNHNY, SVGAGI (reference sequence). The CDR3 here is CASTDSGNRLLGNSPLHF. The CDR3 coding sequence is TGTGCCAGCACCGATTCGGGGAACAGGTTGTTGGGGAATTCACCCCTCCACTTT.

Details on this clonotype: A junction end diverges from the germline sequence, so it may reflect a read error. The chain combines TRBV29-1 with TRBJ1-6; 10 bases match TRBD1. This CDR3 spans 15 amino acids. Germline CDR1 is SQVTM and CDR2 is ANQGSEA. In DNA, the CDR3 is TGCAGCTACAACTTTGGGACAGGGGTTCGTTCACCCCTCTACTTT. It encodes CSYNFGTGVRSPLYF. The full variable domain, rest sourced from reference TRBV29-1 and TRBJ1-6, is SAVISQKPSRDICQRGTSLTIQCQVDSQVTMMFWYRQQPGQSLTLIATANQGSEATYESGFVIDKFPISRPNLTFSTLTVSNMSPEDSSIYLCSYNFGTGVRSPLYFGNGTRLTVT.

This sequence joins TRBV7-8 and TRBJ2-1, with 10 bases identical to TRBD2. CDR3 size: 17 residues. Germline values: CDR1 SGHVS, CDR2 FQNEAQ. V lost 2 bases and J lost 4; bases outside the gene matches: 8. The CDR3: CASSLRSLAGAYNEQFF. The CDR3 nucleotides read TGTGCCAGCAGCTTAAGGTCGCTAGCGGGAGCATACAATGAGCAGTTCTTC.

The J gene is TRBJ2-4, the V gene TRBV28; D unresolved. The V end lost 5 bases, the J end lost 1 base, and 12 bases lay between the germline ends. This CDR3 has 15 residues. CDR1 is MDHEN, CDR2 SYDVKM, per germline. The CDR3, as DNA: TGTGCCAGCAGTCAGTCCCTTTTCGCCAAAAACATTCAGTACTTC. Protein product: CASSQSLFAKNIQYF.

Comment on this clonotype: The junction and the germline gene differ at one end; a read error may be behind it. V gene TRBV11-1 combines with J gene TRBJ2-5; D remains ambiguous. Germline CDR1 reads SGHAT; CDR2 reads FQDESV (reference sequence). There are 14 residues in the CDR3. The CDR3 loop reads CASSFPMLKETQYF. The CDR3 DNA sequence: TGTGCCAGCAGCTTTCCTATGCTCAAAGAGACTCAGTACTTC. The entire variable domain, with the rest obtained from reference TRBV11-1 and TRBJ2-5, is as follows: EAEVAQSPRYKITEKSQAVAFWCDPISGHATLYWYRQILGQGPELLVQFQDESVVDDSQLPKDRFSAERLKGVDSTLKIQPAELGDSAMYLCASSFPMLKETQYFGPGTRLLVL.

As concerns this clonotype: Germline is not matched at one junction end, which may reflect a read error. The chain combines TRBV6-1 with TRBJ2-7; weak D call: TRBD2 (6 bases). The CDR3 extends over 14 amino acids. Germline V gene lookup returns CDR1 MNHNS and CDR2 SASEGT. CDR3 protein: CTSSASGKAYERYF. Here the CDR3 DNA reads TGTACTAGCAGTGCCTCCGGGAAGGCCTACGAGCGGTACTTC.

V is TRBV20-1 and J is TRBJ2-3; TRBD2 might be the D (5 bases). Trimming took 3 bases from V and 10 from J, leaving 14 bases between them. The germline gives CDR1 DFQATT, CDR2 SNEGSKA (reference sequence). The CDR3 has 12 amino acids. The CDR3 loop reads CSARQDSHPQYF. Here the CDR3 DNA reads TGCAGTGCTAGGCAGGACTCCCACCCGCAGTATTTT.

As DNA, the CDR3 is TGTGCCAGCAATCCCTGTGCGGGCGGAGGGGTCAAAAACATTCAGTACTTC. Translated, it gives CASNPCAGGGVKNIQYF. This chain uses TRBV4-2 with TRBJ2-4, with a possible D match to TRBD2 (6 bases). In germline, CDR1 is LGHNA, CDR2 YNFKEQ. The CDR3 runs 17 residues. Trimming stripped 7 bases from V and 3 bases from J, with 22 bases between.

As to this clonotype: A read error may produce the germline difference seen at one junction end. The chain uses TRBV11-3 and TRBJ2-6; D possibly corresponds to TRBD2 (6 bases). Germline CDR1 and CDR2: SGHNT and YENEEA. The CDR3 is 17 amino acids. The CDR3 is CANSLVAGRPRANVLTF. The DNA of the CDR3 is TGTGCCAACAGCTTAGTGGCGGGGAGGCCTCGGGCCAACGTCCTGACTTTC.